The 26 T cell receptor beta chains below all came from one sample that was sequenced in a study of T-cell reconstitution after alpha-beta-depleted transplantation in children. Molecular barcoding with unique molecular identifiers was used for the TCRbeta library. TCRdb re-called the PCR reads through MiXCR, storing one row per CDR3 protein. The sample contains over 550,000 distinct CDR3 sequences, 10% of which appear only once. The input for sequencing was PBMCs from the stem cell graft donor, taken from the stem cell graft. The receptors derive from a human donor who donated a stem cell graft to a child with acute myeloid leukemia.

The sample holds a few counts of this clonotype. The chain employs TRBV7-2 and TRBJ2-3; perhaps TRBD2 as D (5 bases). This CDR3 is 14 amino acids long. V was cut by 1 base and J by 9 bases, with 14 bases left in between. Germline V lookup: CDR1 SGHTA, CDR2 FQGNSA. CDR3 DNA sequence: TGTGCCAGCAGCTTAGGTTGGCGGGTAGACACGCAGTATTTT. This translates into CASSLGWRVDTQYF.

This clonotype was picked up many times. The rearrangement uses TRBV3-1 and TRBJ1-5; D is uncertain. Between the trimmed V and J ends, which lost 3 bases and 3 bases, there was a span of 9 bases. The CDR3 has 14 residues. CDR1 and CDR2 (germline): LGHDT, YNNKEL (reference sequence). This CDR3 is CASSQGTANQPQHF. The CDR3, as DNA: TGTGCCAGCAGCCAGGGCACAGCCAATCAGCCCCAGCATTTT.

The chain carries TRBV19 and TRBJ2-1; D not certain. Germline CDR1 LNHDA, CDR2 SQIVND (reference sequence). Trimming took off 10 bases at V and 4 bases at J, with 8 bases between the two ends. The CDR3 is 11 residues long. CDR3 residues: CATRSYNEQFF. The CDR3 nucleotides are TGTGCCACCCGTAGTTACAATGAGCAGTTCTTC.

V is TRBV4-3 and J is TRBJ1-1; no definite D call. The V end lost 1 base, the J end lost 0 bases, and 21 bases lay between the germline ends. The CDR3 is made up of 19 amino acids. From germline, CDR1 is LGHNA and CDR2 YSLEER. The CDR3 bases are TGCGCCAGCAGCCAAGGAGCTGAGCCGCAAGGAGCCATGAACACTGAAGCTTTCTTT. Its protein is CASSQGAEPQGAMNTEAFF.

Many counts were recorded for this clonotype. The chain combines TRBV15 with TRBJ1-2, with D uncertain. Germline CDR1 LNHNV, CDR2 YYDKDF (reference sequence). There are 13 residues in the CDR3. V gave up 0 bases and J gave up 8 bases, with 10 bases separating them. The CDR3 is CATSRDLVYGYTF. The DNA for the CDR3 is TGTGCCACCAGCAGAGACTTGGTCTACGGCTACACCTTC.

A note on this clonotype: The junction departs from the called germline gene at one end, perhaps through a read error. The rearrangement joins TRBV27 to TRBJ1-5, with 7 bases fitting TRBD1. From germline, CDR1 is MNHEY and CDR2 SMNVEV (reference sequence). The CDR3 covers 17 residues. The CDR3 DNA sequence: TGTGCCAGCAGCTTATCCCGGAGGACAGGCAGCAATCAGCCCCAGCATTTT. Its protein product is CASSLSRRTGSNQPQHF.

This clonotype was observed a handful of times. This sequence joins TRBV28 and TRBJ2-7; D ambiguous. Germline lookup yields CDR1 MDHEN and CDR2 SYDVKM. There are 15 residues in the CDR3. The V and J ends lost 6 bases and 0 bases respectively, with 15 bases between them. The DNA for the CDR3 is TGTGCCAGCAGAGCTTTGGCAGCTCACTCCTACGAGCAGTACTTC. It yields the protein CASRALAAHSYEQYF.

The chain carries TRBV20-1 and TRBJ1-6; D perhaps matches TRBD1 (6 bases). Germline CDR1 and CDR2: DFQATT and SNEGSKA (reference sequence). V gave up 0 bases and J gave up 7 bases, with 13 bases separating them. The CDR3 covers 15 residues. The CDR3 region has the DNA TGCAGTGCTAGAGAAACAGGGAATTCAAATTCACCCCTCCACTTT. Protein: CSARETGNSNSPLHF.

In its sample, this clonotype was seen many times. This rearrangement joins TRBV7-2 to TRBJ2-1, with 7 bases identical to TRBD1. This CDR3 is 14 amino acids long. V gave up 5 bases and J gave up 6 bases; unmatched junction bases: 7. Germline CDR1 reads SGHTA; CDR2 reads FQGNSA. CDR3 nucleotides: TGTGCCAGCAGCCGCGGACAGGCCAGCAATGAGCAGTTCTTC. This codes for CASSRGQASNEQFF.

Notes on this clonotype: The junction departs from germline at one end; a sequencing error may be responsible. The genes are TRBV7-7 and TRBJ2-3, with 7 positions matching TRBD2. Germline lookup yields CDR1 SSHAT and CDR2 FNYEAQ (reference sequence). This CDR3 spans 15 amino acids. The CDR3 loop is CASSLGGGDTDTQYF. As DNA, the CDR3 is TGTGCTAGCAGCCTGGGCGGGGGAGACACAGATACGCAGTATTTT.

Only one count was recorded for this clonotype. The chain joins TRBV27 to TRBJ2-1; D unresolved. Trimming shortened V by 2 bases and J by 4 bases, and 12 bases separated the two germline ends. The germline CDR1 and CDR2 sequences are MNHEY and SMNVEV (reference sequence). The CDR3 runs to 15 residues. The CDR3 is CASSLVPAPYNEQFF. The DNA for the CDR3 is TGTGCCAGCAGTTTAGTGCCAGCCCCTTACAATGAGCAGTTCTTC.

This clonotype was seen a handful of times. The chain carries TRBV27 and TRBJ2-2, with 7 bases identical to TRBD1. Germline V gene sequence: CDR1 MNHEY, CDR2 SMNVEV (reference sequence). V lost 9 bases to trimming and J lost 6 bases; unmatched junction nucleotides: 13. CDR3 length equals 15 residues. CDR3 sequence: CASTLRGLTPGELFF. DNA of the CDR3: TGTGCCAGTACTTTAAGGGGGCTCACCCCCGGGGAGCTGTTTTTT.

The rearrangement links TRBV20-1 to TRBJ1-2; tentatively, D is TRBD1 (5 bases). Germline V gene data show CDR1 as DFQATT and CDR2 as SNEGSKA (reference sequence). The V end was cut by 4 bases, the J end by 4 bases, with 13 bases between. This CDR3 is 13 amino acids long. DNA of the CDR3: TGCAGTGCTATCCCTACAGGCTCCTATGGCTACACCTTC. This encodes CSAIPTGSYGYTF.

This clonotype was found a few times. The V gene is TRBV6-1, the J gene TRBJ2-7; 11 bases map to TRBD2. CDR1 and CDR2 (germline): MNHNS, SASEGT. This CDR3 is 16 amino acids long. V lost 6 bases to trimming and J lost 5 bases; unmatched junction nucleotides: 12. The CDR3 DNA reads TGTGCCAGCAGGAAAGGAGGGACTAGCGGTCTTCACGAGCAGTACTTC. This encodes CASRKGGTSGLHEQYF.

This clonotype turned up a few times. The chain recombines TRBV6-2 or TRBV6-3 with TRBJ2-7; no reliable D call. The CDR3 extends over 15 amino acids. V dropped 6 bases and J dropped 2 bases, with 17 bases sitting between them. The germline V gene has CDR1 MNHEY and CDR2 SVGEGT. DNA of the CDR3: TGTGCCAGCAGCCGCCCCCCGACTGGGCCCTACGAGCAGTACTTC. This codes for CASSRPPTGPYEQYF.

The gene calls are TRBV9 and TRBJ2-2, with 8 bases fitting TRBD2. This CDR3 spans 15 amino acids. Trimming at V came to 4 bases and at J to 2 bases, leaving 4 bases not matched to a gene. Per the germline V gene, CDR1 is SGDLS and CDR2 is YYNGEE. CDR3 amino acids: CASSPTSANTGELFF. CDR3 bases: TGTGCCAGCAGCCCGACTAGCGCAAACACCGGGGAGCTGTTTTTT.

This clonotype came up many times. This chain joins TRBV3-1 and TRBJ2-1; 11 nucleotides align to TRBD2. V shed 3 bases and J 1 base; nucleotides not matched to a gene: 5. The CDR3 totals 17 residues. Germline V gene sequence: CDR1 LGHDT, CDR2 YNNKEL (reference sequence). The CDR3 reads CASSHALAGGSYNEQFF. In nucleotides, the CDR3 is TGTGCCAGCAGCCATGCCCTAGCGGGAGGTTCCTACAATGAGCAGTTCTTC.

The table lists this clonotype with a count of one. This rearrangement joins TRBV3-1 to TRBJ2-1, with D possibly TRBD2 on 5 matching bases. Looked up from germline, CDR1 is LGHDT and CDR2 is YNNKEL (reference sequence). The V and J ends lost 3 bases and 2 bases respectively, with 8 bases between them. CDR3 length: 14 residues. CDR3 in DNA: TGTGCCAGCAGCCATGGCGGGCCCTACAATGAGCAGTTCTTC. As protein: CASSHGGPYNEQFF.

The chain uses TRBV5-1 and TRBJ2-5; D is perhaps TRBD2 (5 bases). There are 15 residues in the CDR3. Germline values: CDR1 SGHRS, CDR2 YFSETQ. The V gene lost 4 bases and the J gene lost 1 base, with 14 bases spanning the gap. CDR3 residues: CASSRASGPQETQYF. The CDR3, as DNA: TGCGCCAGCAGCCGGGCCAGCGGCCCCCAAGAGACCCAGTACTTC.

The genes are TRBV9 and TRBJ1-5; the D is unclear. The V end was cut by 3 bases, the J end by 4 bases, with 11 bases between. CDR1 SGDLS and CDR2 YYNGEE come from the germline V gene. The CDR3 is 14 residues long. CDR3 nucleotide sequence: TGTGCCAGCAGCGGCGGACGGGCAAATCAGCCCCAGCATTTT. This encodes CASSGGRANQPQHF. Supplemented by reference TRBV9 and TRBJ1-5, the full variable domain reads DSGVTQTPKHLITATGQRVTLRCSPRSGDLSVYWYQQSLDQGLQFLIQYYNGEERAKGNILERFSAQQFPDLHSELNLSSLELGDSALYFCASSGGRANQPQHFGDGTRLSIL.

The J gene is TRBJ2-1, the V gene TRBV9, with D maybe TRBD1 (6 bases). CDR1 is SGDLS, CDR2 YYNGEE, per germline. The CDR3 covers 15 residues. Trimming took off 4 bases at V and 9 bases at J, with 20 bases between the two ends. The CDR3 loop reads CASSLEQGSPGEQFF. For the CDR3, the DNA is TGTGCCAGCAGCCTCGAACAGGGATCGCCTGGTGAGCAGTTCTTC.

This clonotype was detected a few times. The chain carries TRBV29-1 and TRBJ1-2; D not certain. This CDR3 comprises 11 residues. Looked up from germline, CDR1 is SQVTM and CDR2 is ANQGSEA. With 4 bases removed from V and 3 bases from J, the gap between germline ends came to 6 bases. The CDR3 region is CSVVFDYGYTF. Here the CDR3 DNA reads TGCAGCGTTGTTTTTGACTATGGCTACACCTTC. The entire variable domain, with the rest obtained from reference TRBV29-1 and TRBJ1-2, is as follows: SAVISQKPSRDICQRGTSLTIQCQVDSQVTMMFWYRQQPGQSLTLIATANQGSEATYESGFVIDKFPISRPNLTFSTLTVSNMSPEDSSIYLCSVVFDYGYTFGSGTRLTVV.

This clonotype was counted only a few times. The chain combines TRBV5-5 with TRBJ2-7, with 9 nucleotides matching TRBD1. Losses at the gene ends were 8 bases for V and 4 bases for J; bases not matched to a gene: 13. The CDR3 has 15 amino acids. Germline CDR1 reads SGHKS; CDR2 reads YYEKEE (reference sequence). CDR3 amino acids: CASYSGTGISYEQYF. The CDR3 DNA reads TGTGCCAGTTACTCCGGGACAGGGATCTCATACGAGCAGTACTTC.

This chain links TRBV27 with TRBJ1-6; D is uncertain. The germline gives CDR1 MNHEY, CDR2 SMNVEV (reference sequence). Trimming cost V 5 bases and J 7 bases, with 15 bases left between them. CDR3 length equals 15 residues. CDR3 amino acids: CASSLGPQANSPLHF. CDR3 sequence (DNA): TGTGCCAGCAGTCTAGGGCCTCAAGCCAATTCACCCCTCCACTTT.

This chain links TRBV7-9 with TRBJ2-3; TRBD1 aligns across 8 bases. CDR1 and CDR2 (germline): SEHNR, FQNEAQ (reference sequence). With 6 bases clipped from V and 8 bases from J, the junction kept 10 bases outside the gene matches. This CDR3 has 14 residues. The CDR3 reads CASRFGQGLGTQYF. The CDR3, as DNA: TGTGCCAGCAGATTTGGACAGGGTTTGGGTACGCAGTATTTT.

In this sample, this clonotype turned up a few times. The V and J genes are TRBV9 and TRBJ2-1, with 12 nucleotides matching TRBD2. CDR3 length: 19 amino acids. CDR1 and CDR2 (germline): SGDLS, YYNGEE. The V and J ends lost 0 bases and 4 bases, in that order; junction bases with no gene match: 11. In DNA form, the CDR3 reads TGTGCCAGCAGCGTAGAGGCTAGCGGGAGGGTCGGCAAATACAATGAGCAGTTCTTC. This translates into CASSVEASGRVGKYNEQFF. Variable domain in full (rest from reference TRBV9 and TRBJ2-1): DSGVTQTPKHLITATGQRVTLRCSPRSGDLSVYWYQQSLDQGLQFLIQYYNGEERAKGNILERFSAQQFPDLHSELNLSSLELGDSALYFCASSVEASGRVGKYNEQFFGPGTRLTVL.